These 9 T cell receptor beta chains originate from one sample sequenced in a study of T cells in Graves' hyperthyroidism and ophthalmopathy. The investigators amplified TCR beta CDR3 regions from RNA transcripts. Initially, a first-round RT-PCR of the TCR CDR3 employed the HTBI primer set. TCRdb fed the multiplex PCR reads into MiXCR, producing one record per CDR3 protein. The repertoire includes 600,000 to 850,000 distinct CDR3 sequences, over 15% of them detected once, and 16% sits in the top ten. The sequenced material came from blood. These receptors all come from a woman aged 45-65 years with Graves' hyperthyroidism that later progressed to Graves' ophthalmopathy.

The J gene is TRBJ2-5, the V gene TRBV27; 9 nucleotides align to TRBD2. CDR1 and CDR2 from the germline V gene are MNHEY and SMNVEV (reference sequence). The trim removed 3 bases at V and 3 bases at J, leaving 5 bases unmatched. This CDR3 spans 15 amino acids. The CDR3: CASSFGGGAKETQYF. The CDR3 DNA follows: TGTGCCAGCAGTTTCGGCGGGGGGGCCAAAGAGACCCAGTACTTC.

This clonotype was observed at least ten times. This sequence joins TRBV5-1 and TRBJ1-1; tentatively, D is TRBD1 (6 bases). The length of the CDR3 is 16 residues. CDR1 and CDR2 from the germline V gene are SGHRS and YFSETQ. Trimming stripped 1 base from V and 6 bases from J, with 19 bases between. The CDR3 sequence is CASSLTSPGARSEAFF. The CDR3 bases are TGCGCCAGCAGCTTGACCTCCCCAGGGGCGAGATCTGAAGCTTTCTTT.

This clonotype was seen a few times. This CDR3 reads CSARTDRGTPIFNSPLHF. CDR3 sequence (DNA): TGCAGTGCTAGAACCGACAGGGGCACTCCCATATTTAATTCACCCCTCCACTTT. The chain recombines TRBV20-1 with TRBJ1-6, with 8 bases identical to TRBD1. In germline, CDR1 is DFQATT, CDR2 SNEGSKA (reference sequence). V dropped 2 bases and J dropped 6; count of bases not matched to a gene: 15. This CDR3 is 18 amino acids long.

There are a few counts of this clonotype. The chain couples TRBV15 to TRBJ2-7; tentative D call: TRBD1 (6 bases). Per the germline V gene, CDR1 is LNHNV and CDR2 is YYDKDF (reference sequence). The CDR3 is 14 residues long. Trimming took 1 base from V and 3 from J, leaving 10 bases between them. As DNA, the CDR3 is TGTGCCACCAGCAGAGGGACAGCCGTCTACGAGCAGTACTTC. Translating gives CATSRGTAVYEQYF.

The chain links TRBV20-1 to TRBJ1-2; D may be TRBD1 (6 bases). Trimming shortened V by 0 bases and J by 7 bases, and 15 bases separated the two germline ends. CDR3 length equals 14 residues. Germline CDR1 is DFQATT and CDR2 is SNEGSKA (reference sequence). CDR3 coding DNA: TGCAGTGCTAGAGATTTAGCAGGGGAGAGTGGCTACACCTTC. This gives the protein CSARDLAGESGYTF.

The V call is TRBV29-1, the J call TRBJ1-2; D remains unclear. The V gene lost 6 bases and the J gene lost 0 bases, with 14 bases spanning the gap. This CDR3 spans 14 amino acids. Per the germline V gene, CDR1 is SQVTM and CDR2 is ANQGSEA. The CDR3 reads CSVATRTANYGYTF. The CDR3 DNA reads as TGCAGCGTGGCCACCAGAACTGCTAACTATGGCTACACCTTC.

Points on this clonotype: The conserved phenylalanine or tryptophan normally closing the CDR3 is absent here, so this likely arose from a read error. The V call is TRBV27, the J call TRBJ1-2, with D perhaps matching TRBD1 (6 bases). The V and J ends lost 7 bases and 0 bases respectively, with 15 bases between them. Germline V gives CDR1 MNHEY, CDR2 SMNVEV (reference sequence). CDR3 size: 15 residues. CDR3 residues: CASTQTRDTNYGYTL. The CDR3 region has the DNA TGTGCCAGCACTCAAACTAGGGACACTAACTATGGCTACACCCTC.

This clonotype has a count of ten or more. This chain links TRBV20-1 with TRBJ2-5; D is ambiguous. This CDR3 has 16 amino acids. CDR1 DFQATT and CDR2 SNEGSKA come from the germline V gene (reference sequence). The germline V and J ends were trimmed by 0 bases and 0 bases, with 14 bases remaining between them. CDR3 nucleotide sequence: TGCAGTGCTAGAGATTCTGGAGCGAACTACCAAGAGACCCAGTACTTC. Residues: CSARDSGANYQETQYF.

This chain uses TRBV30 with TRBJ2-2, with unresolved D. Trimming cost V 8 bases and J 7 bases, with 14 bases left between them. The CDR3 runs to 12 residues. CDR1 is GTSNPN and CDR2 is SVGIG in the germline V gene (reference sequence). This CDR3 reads CAEDSFSGELFF. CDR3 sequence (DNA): TGTGCCGAGGATTCCTTCAGCGGGGAGCTGTTTTTT. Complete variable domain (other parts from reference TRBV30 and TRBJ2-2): SQTIHQWPATLVQPVGSPLSLECTVEGTSNPNLYWYRQAAGRGLQLLFYSVGIGQISSEVPQNLSASRPQDRQFILSSKKLLLSDSGFYLCAEDSFSGELFFGEGSRLTVL.